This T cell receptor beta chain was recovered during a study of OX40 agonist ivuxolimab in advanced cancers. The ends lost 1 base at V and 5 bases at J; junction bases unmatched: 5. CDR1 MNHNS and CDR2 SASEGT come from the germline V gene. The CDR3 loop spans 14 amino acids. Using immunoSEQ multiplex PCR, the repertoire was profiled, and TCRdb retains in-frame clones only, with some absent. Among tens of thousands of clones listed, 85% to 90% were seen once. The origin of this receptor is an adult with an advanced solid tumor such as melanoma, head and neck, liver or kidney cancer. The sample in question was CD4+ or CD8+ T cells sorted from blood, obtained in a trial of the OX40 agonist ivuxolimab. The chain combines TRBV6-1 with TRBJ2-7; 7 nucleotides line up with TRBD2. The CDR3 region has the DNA TGTGCCAGCAGTGAAGGGACTAGGAACCACGAGCAGTACTTC. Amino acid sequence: CASSEGTRNHEQYF.